This TCR beta chain emerged from a study of T-cell memory formation after mild COVID-19 (dated by TCRdb to 2020 to 2022). Turning to the overall study: TCR sequence clusters from the two donors were largely donor specific. T-cell clones expanding and contracting after mild COVID-19 in a couple of donors were tracked by longitudinal TCRalpha and TCRbeta repertoire sequencing. Two young, previously healthy adult volunteers made up the cohort, one male and one female. Study-wide conclusions, independent of this receptor: Contracting CD4+ clones were found mainly in CM and EM memory subsets, while CD8+ clones were enriched in EMRA. Clones contracting from day 15 to 85 had balanced CD4/CD8 phenotypes, while a second wave expanding from day 15 to 37 was biased towards CD4+. Only two mild cases were covered by the study, and larger cohorts that include severe cases with pre-infection samples were considered necessary. The second-wave clones that peaked on day 37 were not confirmed to be SARS-CoV-2 specific. Some responding clones were detected in pre-infection memory, suggesting pre-existing cross-reactive memory T cells joined the SARS-CoV-2 response.

Ficoll-Paque density gradient centrifugation was the method used to isolate PBMCs. V is pruned by 5 bases and J by 3 bases, leaving 4 bases of the junction without a gene match. From the cysteine through the phenylalanine, the CDR3 covers 17 amino acids. The DNA shown is the 51-base CDR3, in frame from base 1. CDR1 and CDR2 were assigned from the germline V gene as MNHEY and SVGEGT. In regard to this clonotype: There is no known antigen for this receptor. No base qualities exist here, and no much larger clone lies one base off it.

The sequencer was an Illumina NovaSeq 6000. Using 5'RACE with constant-segment primers, TCRalpha and TCRbeta cDNA libraries were constructed, with sample barcodes and unique molecular identifiers added in the process. Trizol reagent was used to extract RNA from every sample. Libraries were amplified in two PCR steps, with a second sample barcode and Illumina TruSeq adapters added in the second step. Sequencing of libraries was performed on an Illumina NovaSeq with 2 x 150 bp paired-end reads. In the source study's methods: Reads were demultiplexed and collapsed into UMI-guided consensus sequences with migec v1.2.7. Using mixcr v2.1.11, UMI consensuses were aligned to TRA and TRB V and J templates and then assembled into clonotypes. Clonotypes were classified as expanded or contracted when called significant by both edgeR and NoisET, with noise models trained on biological replicates. For edgeR calls, the cutoffs were a false discovery rate-adjusted p below 0.01 and a log2 fold-change threshold of 1. As an exploratory analysis of dynamics, max-normalized trajectories of the 1000 most abundant clonotypes were examined with PCA combined with hierarchical clustering. Separately sequenced CD4+ and CD8+ repertoires were used to assign the CD4 or CD8 phenotype of responding clones. TCRdb reprocessed the public reads (quality trimming at Q25 with fastp, clone calling with MiXCR) and kept in-frame beta chains. Merged by CDR3 protein, the rows form single entries marked with the most common genes and DNA. The V and J calls shown here were made by TCRdb, not taken from the authors' results. The sample table contains about 560,000 distinct CDR3 sequences; only one count was recorded for over 15% of them. The top ten constitute about 11% of the sample.

The clonotype originates from an adult woman who had mild COVID-19 (a few samples of this study predate the infection). The sample titles of this study are shuffled in the database, so cell type and time point are left out; the donor was told from shared clones. The source material was PBMCs or a T cell subset sorted from them (not recorded which). In this chain, TRBV6-2 or TRBV6-3 is recombined with TRBJ2-2; 15 nucleotides in the junction match TRBD2. The sequenced DNA is TGTGCCAGCAGTGGACTAGCGGGAGGGCCTGACACCGGGGAGCTGTTTTTT. This translates into CASSGLAGGPDTGELFF.